This T cell receptor (beta chain) was observed in a study of blood T cell repertoires in COVID-19 (dated by TCRdb to the early 2020s). Regarding the study in general: The collaborator samples originated in the United States, Italy and Spain and spanned the acute and convalescent phases of COVID-19. The material from the prospective study consisted of cDNA or gDNA derived from T cells, B-cell-depleted T cells, or PBMCs. Subjects who had been exposed to COVID-19, were actively infected with it, or had recovered from it provided the deeply sampled blood TCRbeta repertoires that made up the dataset. The repertoires were released in a freely available public database intended as a resource for research on the immune response to SARS-CoV-2. The samples were drawn from two sources: the first 160 participants of the ongoing ImmuneRACE study, and about 1,300 subjects contributed by 6 global collaborators. A de-identified subject ID, COVID-19 status, age in years and sex were almost always included in the sample metadata. Where available, HLA class I and class II types were taken from metadata supplied by the sample provider and were not determined by assay-based typing.

The immunoSEQ Assay, a bias-controlled multiplex PCR, was used to amplify TCRbeta CDR3 regions from genomic DNA. The source study handled its data this way. Within the assay, amplification of reference gene primers was used to estimate how many nucleated cells each sample contained. To quantify the absolute abundance of each unique TCRbeta CDR3 rearrangement, sequence reads were collapsed and filtered. For each sample, productive Simpson clonality was calculated by taking the square root of Simpson's diversity index across productive rearrangements. Drawn from immuneACCESS, this table holds only the in-frame rearrangements with V and J called that TCRdb kept. Clones are partly lost; checked studies trace under half to an unresolved V gene and leave the rest unexplained. That table is the source of V, J and clone size, and D and trimming were worked out from the DNA. In this sample the table shows a few hundred thousand clones, approximately 81% of which occur a single time. Of the sample, about 10% is held by the ten largest clones.

CDR3 length: 17 amino acids, cysteine to phenylalanine. The kept DNA is CDR3 alone, 51 bases in frame from the first base. V loses 3 bases at its end and J loses 0 bases; junction bases beyond the gene matches: 9. CDR1 SGHRS and CDR2 YFSETQ were looked up in the germline V gene. About this clone: The antigen this receptor binds is unknown. Qualities for individual bases were not recorded, and no much larger clone is one base off.

The collaborating institutions used their own protocols to collect whole blood in K2EDTA tubes. For TCRbeta analysis, collaborator samples were shipped as frozen whole blood, as isolated PBMCs, or as DNA extracted from either sample type. Points the paper makes about the study in general: How much clinical and demographic metadata was included differed by source and by participant, and the metadata was provided uncurated.

The TCR comes from a woman of 80 years or more with acute or convalescent COVID-19. The V and J segments used are TRBV5-1 and TRBJ1-3; 7 junctional bases match TRBD1. The sample comprised peripheral blood. The nucleotide sequence is TGCGCCAGCAGCTCTTCGGGACAGTCAACCTCTGGAAACACCATATATTTT. Its translation reads: CASSSSGQSTSGNTIYF.